The T cell receptor (beta chain) under discussion was sequenced for a study of blood T cell repertoires in COVID-19. About the research overall: Sites across the United States, Italy and Spain contributed samples from acute and convalescent COVID-19. From T cells, B-cell-depleted T cells, or PBMCs came the material, which was cDNA or gDNA.

This clone was found a few times. In the study's own analysis: Amplifying reference gene primers gave estimates of nucleated cell counts. Data came from immunoSEQ multiplex PCR; TCRdb stores just in-frame clones and leaves some out. That table is the source of V, J and clone size, and D and trimming were worked out from the DNA. The sample holds about 100,000 clones, roughly 80% seen once. The receptor's source is a man between 70 and 80 years old with active or convalescent COVID-19. Sequenced sample: peripheral blood.

The CDR3 DNA reads TGTGCCAGCCCGGATGGCTACACCTTC. It encodes CASPDGYTF. The V gene is TRBV7-3, the J gene TRBJ1-2; D ambiguous. CDR1 is SGHTA, CDR2 FQGTGA, per germline. V shed 8 bases and J shed 6 bases, with 4 bases lying between them. The CDR3 runs 9 residues.